Listed here are 31 T cell receptor beta chains from one sample, sequenced in a study of graft-versus-host responses after intestinal transplantation (dated by TCRdb to the early 2020s). The time point tag for this specimen amounts to: cells obtained before transplantation from donor or recipient. These receptors are not linked to any known antigen. The protocol used for the library was the immunoSEQ multiplex PCR assay. TCRdb's version of the immuneACCESS table is confined to in-frame rearrangements and falls short of the full clone set. An unresolved V gene accounts for under half of the shortfall where checked; the remainder is of unknown origin. For this sample the table gives approximately 130,000 clones, of which approximately 92% were detected only once. Over 0.15% of the sample is held by the ten biggest clonotypes. The sample in question was unstimulated CD4+ T cells sorted from spleen or lymph node cells, obtained before intestinal transplant. The receptors shown here come from a human donor who received an intestinal transplant.

This chain joins TRBV14 and TRBJ1-6, with D perhaps TRBD1 (6 bases). Per germline, CDR1 SGHDN and CDR2 FVKESK. This CDR3 contains 19 residues. V lost 4 bases, J lost 0 bases, and 19 bases lay in between. As DNA, the CDR3 is TGTGCCAGCAGCCCCGGTGGGGGCAGCCCTATCTCCTATAATTCACCCCTCCACTTT. Translation gives CASSPGGGSPISYNSPLHF. Looking up the rest from reference TRBV14 and TRBJ1-6 gives the full variable domain: EAGVTQFPSHSVIEKGQTVTLRCDPISGHDNLYWYRRVMGKEIKFLLHFVKESKQDESGMPNNRFLAERTGGTYSTLKVQPAELEDSGVYFCASSPGGGSPISYNSPLHFGNGTRLTVT.

The chain couples TRBV7-3 to TRBJ2-3, with 8 positions matching TRBD2. The CDR3 is 14 residues long. J gave up 1 base and V 5 bases, and 2 bases lay outside the gene matches. Germline CDR1 SGHTA, CDR2 FQGTGA. In DNA, the CDR3 is TGTGCCAGCAGCCAGACTAGCGGCACAGATACGCAGTATTTT. This gives the protein CASSQTSGTDTQYF.

This CDR3 is CASSLVALAGFNEQFF. The CDR3 coding sequence is TGCGCCAGCAGCTTGGTGGCTCTAGCGGGGTTTAATGAGCAGTTCTTC. V usage is TRBV5-1 and J usage is TRBJ2-1, with 9 positions matching TRBD2. Germline loops: CDR1 SGHRS, CDR2 YFSETQ. CDR3 length: 16 residues. V lost 0 bases and J lost 7; bases outside the gene matches: 8.

The V gene is TRBV5-6, the J gene TRBJ2-2; 11 bases are a match to TRBD1. This CDR3 has 14 residues. From germline, CDR1 is SGHDT and CDR2 YYEEEE. Trimming took 4 bases from V and 6 from J; bases not matched to a gene: 2. Here the CDR3 reads CASSRTGGAGELFF. The CDR3 DNA reads TGTGCCAGCAGCCGGACAGGGGGCGCCGGGGAGCTGTTTTTT.

This clone appeared a single time. This sequence joins TRBV9 and TRBJ2-7; TRBD1 aligns across 7 bases. The germline V gene has CDR1 SGDLS and CDR2 YYNGEE. The CDR3 covers 13 residues. V trimming: 0 bases; J trimming: 7 bases; junction bases outside the gene matches: 4. CDR3 amino acids: CASSVEQGPEQYF. CDR3 sequence (DNA): TGTGCCAGCAGCGTAGAACAGGGGCCGGAGCAGTACTTC. Full variable domain (remainder filled in from reference TRBV9 and TRBJ2-7): DSGVTQTPKHLITATGQRVTLRCSPRSGDLSVYWYQQSLDQGLQFLIQYYNGEERAKGNILERFSAQQFPDLHSELNLSSLELGDSALYFCASSVEQGPEQYFGPGTRLTVT.

In its sample, this clone was seen once. This chain links TRBV9 with TRBJ1-2; D call uncertain. Deletions cut 3 bases from V and 3 bases from J, with 12 bases between. Looked up from germline, CDR1 is SGDLS and CDR2 is YYNGEE. The CDR3 is made up of 14 amino acids. The CDR3: CASSASAVHYGYTF. CDR3 sequence (DNA): TGTGCCAGCAGCGCTTCTGCTGTCCACTATGGCTACACCTTC.

The chain recombines TRBV19 with TRBJ2-5; D unclear. There are 14 residues in the CDR3. V lost 3 bases and J 3 bases, leaving 11 bases between the germline ends. CDR1 and CDR2 (germline): LNHDA, SQIVND (reference sequence). CDR3 loop: CASSMTTAEETQYF. The CDR3, as DNA: TGTGCCAGTAGTATGACAACAGCTGAAGAGACCCAGTACTTC. Together with reference TRBV19 and TRBJ2-5, the CDR3 gives the full variable domain: DGGITQSPKYLFRKEGQNVTLSCEQNLNHDAMYWYRQDPGQGLRLIYYSQIVNDFQKGDIAEGYSVSREKKESFPLTVTSAQKNPTAFYLCASSMTTAEETQYFGPGTRLLVL.

The chain is built from TRBV7-9 and TRBJ1-2; D gene ambiguous. The ends were cut back, 1 base at V and 5 bases at J, with 8 bases in the middle. CDR3 length: 13 residues. Germline loops: CDR1 SEHNR, CDR2 FQNEAQ (reference sequence). This chain's CDR3 is CASSLGGGYGYTF. CDR3 nucleotides: TGTGCCAGCAGCTTAGGTGGAGGGTATGGCTACACCTTC.

The V and J genes are TRBV2 and TRBJ2-3, with TRBD2 identical over 8 bases. The germline V gene has CDR1 SNHLY and CDR2 FYNNEI. With 0 bases clipped from V and 4 bases from J, the junction kept 3 bases outside the gene matches. The CDR3 has 15 amino acids. The CDR3 sequence: CASSEALAGADTQYF. The CDR3 nucleotides read TGTGCCAGCAGTGAAGCGCTAGCGGGCGCAGATACGCAGTATTTT.

The V call is TRBV5-4, the J call TRBJ1-1; D is undetermined. Trimming stripped 2 bases from V and 1 base from J, with 6 bases between. Germline V CDR1 and CDR2: SGHNT, YYREEE (reference sequence). The CDR3 runs to 13 residues. In nucleotides, the CDR3 is TGTGCCAGCAGCTTTCGAGGGAACACTGAAGCTTTCTTT. Translating it yields CASSFRGNTEAFF.

This chain connects TRBV29-1 to TRBJ2-4; D gene uncertain. Trimming stripped 3 bases from V and 8 bases from J, with 8 bases between. From germline, CDR1 is SQVTM and CDR2 ANQGSEA. The CDR3 contains 11 residues. In nucleotides, the CDR3 is TGCAGCGTTGAGGTGGTGGACATTCAGTACTTC. Residues: CSVEVVDIQYF.

The chain recombines TRBV7-9 with TRBJ2-1, with 8 positions matching TRBD2. With 5 bases clipped from V and 8 bases from J, the junction kept 14 bases outside the gene matches. The CDR3 has 16 residues. Germline assignment: CDR1 SEHNR and CDR2 FQNEAQ (reference sequence). The CDR3 DNA follows: TGTGCCAGCAGCCAGCCCTCGGGGGGGGCCGGGGATGAGCAGTTCTTC. As protein: CASSQPSGGAGDEQFF.

The chain has TRBV10-2 and TRBJ1-1; the D is unclear. V was trimmed by 7 bases and J by 3 bases, leaving 15 bases between them. Germline values: CDR1 WSHSY, CDR2 SAAADI. CDR3 length equals 14 residues. CDR3 amino acids: CASIRDPQYTEAFF. CDR3 coding DNA: TGCGCCAGCATTCGAGATCCCCAGTACACTGAAGCTTTCTTT.

The chain couples TRBV5-4 to TRBJ1-5; D gene ambiguous. CDR1 is SGHNT and CDR2 is YYREEE in the germline V gene (reference sequence). Trimming shortened V by 0 bases and J by 1 base, and 8 bases separated the two germline ends. The length of the CDR3 is 15 residues. CDR3 bases: TGTGCCAGCAGCTTGGAACCCAACAGCAATCAGCCCCAGCATTTT. This gives the protein CASSLEPNSNQPQHF. Looking up the rest from reference TRBV5-4 and TRBJ1-5 gives the full variable domain: ETGVTQSPTHLIKTRGQQVTLRCSSQSGHNTVSWYQQALGQGPQFIFQYYREEENGRGNFPPRFSGLQFPNYSSELNVNALELDDSALYLCASSLEPNSNQPQHFGDGTRLSIL.

This chain joins TRBV6-5 and TRBJ2-7; 7 nucleotides line up with TRBD1. Germline CDR1 and CDR2: MNHEY and SVGAGI. The trim removed 6 bases at V and 4 bases at J, leaving 6 bases unmatched. The CDR3 is made up of 13 amino acids. The CDR3, as DNA: TGTGCCAGCAGCCGGGACAGCCAATACGAGCAGTACTTC. Translating gives CASSRDSQYEQYF.

Comment on this clone: This same CDR3 is encoded by further DNA sequences in the sample. J is TRBJ2-7 and V is TRBV6-5, with 7 bases fitting TRBD1. Germline CDR1 MNHEY, CDR2 SVGAGI. The CDR3 spans 14 residues. V lost 6 bases, J lost 0 bases, and 5 bases stayed unmatched. CDR3 sequence (DNA): TGTGCCAGCAGCCGACAGGGATCCTCCTACGAGCAGTACTTC. Its translation is CASSRQGSSYEQYF.

This chain connects TRBV6-4 to TRBJ2-1; TRBD2 aligns across 9 bases. The length of the CDR3 is 16 residues. With 6 bases clipped from V and 2 bases from J, the junction kept 8 bases outside the gene matches. In germline, CDR1 is MRHNA, CDR2 SNTAGT. DNA for the CDR3: TGTGCCAGCAGCCCCCAGACTAGCGGTCCCTACAATGAGCAGTTCTTC. It yields the protein CASSPQTSGPYNEQFF.

This chain links TRBV10-2 with TRBJ2-7; 10 nucleotides line up with TRBD2. CDR1 is WSHSY, CDR2 SAAADI, per germline. J was trimmed by 2 bases and V by 5 bases; bases with no gene match: 15. This CDR3 has 18 residues. DNA for the CDR3: TGCGCCAGCAGTCTGCCCCTCTTAGCGGGGGGCCCAGCCTACGAGCAGTACTTC. Its translation is CASSLPLLAGGPAYEQYF.

The chain has TRBV27 and TRBJ2-1; D is possibly TRBD1 or TRBD2 (6 bases each). Trimming shortened V by 3 bases and J by 12 bases, and 18 bases separated the two germline ends. Per the germline V gene, CDR1 is MNHEY and CDR2 is SMNVEV (reference sequence). The CDR3 is 14 amino acids. CDR3 amino acids: CASSFTDGGRRQFF. The DNA of the CDR3 is TGTGCCAGCAGTTTCACCGACGGGGGCCGTAGGCAGTTCTTC.

This clone was seen only once. This chain links TRBV6-5 with TRBJ2-2, with D possibly called TRBD1 or TRBD2 (5 bases each). V shed 6 bases and J shed 7 bases, with 18 bases lying between them. The CDR3 consists of 15 residues. The V gene's germline CDR1 is MNHEY and CDR2 SVGAGI. The CDR3 loop is CASSLGTLEIGELFF. CDR3 nucleotide sequence: TGTGCCAGCAGCCTCGGGACCCTAGAGATCGGGGAGCTGTTTTTT.

The rearrangement uses TRBV5-4 and TRBJ1-3, with 7 nucleotides matching TRBD1. Germline CDR1 is SGHNT and CDR2 is YYREEE (reference sequence). The CDR3 covers 14 residues. The trim removed 4 bases at V and 7 bases at J, leaving 8 bases unmatched. CDR3 in DNA: TGTGCCAGCAGCCCCTCCGGACAGGCGAACACCATATATTTT. The encoded protein is CASSPSGQANTIYF.

The gene calls are TRBV19 and TRBJ2-1; 15 bases are a match to TRBD2. Trimming at V came to 3 bases and at J to 1 base, leaving 4 bases not matched to a gene. CDR1 and CDR2 (germline): LNHDA, SQIVND (reference sequence). This CDR3 has 18 amino acids. The CDR3 here is CASSMGLAGGASYNEQFF. The CDR3, as DNA: TGTGCCAGTAGTATGGGACTAGCGGGGGGAGCGTCCTACAATGAGCAGTTCTTC.

The V and J genes are TRBV5-1 and TRBJ1-6; weak D call: TRBD1 (5 bases). Per germline, CDR1 SGHRS and CDR2 YFSETQ. Trimming cost V 1 base and J 8 bases, with 22 bases left between them. The CDR3 contains 18 residues. The CDR3 spells CASSLRFQGLSTDSPLHF. The CDR3 coding sequence is TGCGCCAGCAGCTTGCGATTCCAGGGATTAAGTACAGATTCACCCCTCCACTTT. Variable domain in full (rest from reference TRBV5-1 and TRBJ1-6): KAGVTQTPRYLIKTRGQQVTLSCSPISGHRSVSWYQQTPGQGLQFLFEYFSETQRNKGNFPGRFSGRQFSNSRSEMNVSTLELGDSALYLCASSLRFQGLSTDSPLHFGNGTRLTVT.

Written as DNA, the CDR3 is TGTGCCAGCAGGCGACAGGGGAGCGACACTGAAGCTTTCTTT. The encoded protein is CASRRQGSDTEAFF. The chain recombines TRBV6-5 with TRBJ1-1; TRBD1 aligns across 8 bases. Per germline, CDR1 MNHEY and CDR2 SVGAGI. The CDR3 extends over 14 amino acids. V was clipped by 6 bases and J by 3 bases; unmatched bases: 6.

This sequence joins TRBV6-1 and TRBJ1-1; D uncertain. Per the germline V gene, CDR1 is MNHNS and CDR2 is SASEGT. V lost 7 bases, J lost 2 bases, and 11 bases lay in between. There are 13 residues in the CDR3. The CDR3 DNA reads as TGTGCCAGCAATAGAGGCCGTAACACTGAAGCTTTCTTT. This gives the protein CASNRGRNTEAFF.

The gene calls are TRBV7-8 and TRBJ2-3; no firm D call. Trimming took 1 base from V and 0 from J, leaving 2 bases between them. Germline V gives CDR1 SGHVS, CDR2 FQNEAQ. The CDR3 totals 13 residues. This CDR3 is CASSLDSTDTQYF. The CDR3 DNA follows: TGTGCCAGCAGCTTAGATAGCACAGATACGCAGTATTTT.

This chain connects TRBV11-2 to TRBJ1-4; D is unresolved. The CDR3 sequence is 17 residues long. The germline CDR1 and CDR2 sequences are SGHAT and FQNNGV. V was trimmed by 1 base and J by 1 base, leaving 13 bases between them. DNA of the CDR3: TGTGCCAGCAGCTTAGGGAAGCAGACCGTAACTAATGAAAAACTGTTTTTT. Translated: CASSLGKQTVTNEKLFF.

This rearrangement joins TRBV5-1 to TRBJ1-5; a possible D gene is TRBD1 (5 bases). Deletions cut 0 bases from V and 6 bases from J, with 13 bases between. Germline V gene data show CDR1 as SGHRS and CDR2 as YFSETQ. This CDR3 contains 15 residues. CDR3 protein: CASSLDSGVGQPQHF. The DNA for the CDR3 is TGCGCCAGCAGCTTGGATTCGGGGGTCGGTCAGCCCCAGCATTTT.

The chain employs TRBV9 and TRBJ1-6; D remains unclear. Trimming stripped 1 base from V and 6 bases from J, with 5 bases between. The germline V gene encodes CDR1 SGDLS and CDR2 YYNGEE. The CDR3 is 13 amino acids. The CDR3 coding sequence is TGTGCCAGCAGCGTATACAGTAATTCACCCCTCCACTTT. Encoded protein: CASSVYSNSPLHF.

V gene TRBV21-1 combines with J gene TRBJ2-2; the table calls TRBD2, which could not be checked here. TRBV21-1 is labeled a pseudogene. The length of the CDR3 is 13 residues. This CDR3 is CASKGLNTGELFF. DNA of the CDR3: TGTGCCAGTAAGGGACTTAACACCGGGGAGCTGTTTTTT.

This chain joins TRBV7-6 and TRBJ2-5; TRBD2 might be the D (6 bases). Trimming stripped 5 bases from V and 1 base from J, with 8 bases between. This CDR3 region has 13 residues. Per the germline V gene, CDR1 is SGHVS and CDR2 is FNYEAQ. The DNA for the CDR3 is TGTGCCAGCAGCGTGGGACTCCAAGAGACCCAGTACTTC. Translated: CASSVGLQETQYF.